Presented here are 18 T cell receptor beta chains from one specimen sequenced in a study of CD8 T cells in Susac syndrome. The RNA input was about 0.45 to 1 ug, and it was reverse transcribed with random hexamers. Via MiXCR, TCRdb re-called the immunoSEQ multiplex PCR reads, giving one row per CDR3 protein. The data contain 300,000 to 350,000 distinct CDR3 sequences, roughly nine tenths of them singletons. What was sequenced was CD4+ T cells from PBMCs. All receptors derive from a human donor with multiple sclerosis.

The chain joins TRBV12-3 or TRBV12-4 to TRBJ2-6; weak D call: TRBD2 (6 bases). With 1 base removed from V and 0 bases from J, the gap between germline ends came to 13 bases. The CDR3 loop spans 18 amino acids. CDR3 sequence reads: CASSLVRERPSGANVLTF. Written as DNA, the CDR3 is TGTGCCAGCAGTTTAGTCCGGGAGCGCCCCTCTGGGGCCAACGTCCTGACTTTC.

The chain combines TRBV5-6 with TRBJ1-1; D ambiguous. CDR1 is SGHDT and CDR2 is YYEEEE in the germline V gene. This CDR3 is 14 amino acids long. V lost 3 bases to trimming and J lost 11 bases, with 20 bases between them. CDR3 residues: CASSSGRTNTGAFF. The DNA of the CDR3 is TGTGCCAGCAGCTCGGGGAGGACCAATACTGGGGCTTTCTTT.

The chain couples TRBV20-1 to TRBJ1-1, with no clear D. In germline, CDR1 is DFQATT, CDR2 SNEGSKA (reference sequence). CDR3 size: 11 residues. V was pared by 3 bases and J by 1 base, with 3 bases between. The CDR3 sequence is CSASTNTEAFF. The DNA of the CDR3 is TGCAGTGCTAGTACGAACACTGAAGCTTTCTTT.

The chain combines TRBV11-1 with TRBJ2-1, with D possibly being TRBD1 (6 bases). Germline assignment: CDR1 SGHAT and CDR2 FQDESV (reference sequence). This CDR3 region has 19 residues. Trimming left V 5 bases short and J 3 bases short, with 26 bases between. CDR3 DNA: TGTGCCAGCAGCCTCCGGTTACAGGGCCCCCGTGTTAGCTACAATGAGCAGTTCTTC. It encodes CASSLRLQGPRVSYNEQFF.

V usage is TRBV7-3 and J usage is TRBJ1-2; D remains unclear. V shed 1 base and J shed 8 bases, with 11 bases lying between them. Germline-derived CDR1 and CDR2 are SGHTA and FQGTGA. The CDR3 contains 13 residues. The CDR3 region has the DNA TGTGCCAGCAGCTTAAGAGGGAAGGAAGGCTACACCTTC. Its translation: CASSLRGKEGYTF.

In DNA, the CDR3 is TGTGCCAGCAGGAGTTCCCGGGGGCTATCCAATGAGCAGTTCTTC. The encoded protein is CASRSSRGLSNEQFF. The chain recombines TRBV5-4 with TRBJ2-1; D is perhaps TRBD1 or TRBD2 (6 bases each). The germline V gene encodes CDR1 SGHNT and CDR2 YYREEE (reference sequence). Trimming shortened V by 5 bases and J by 6 bases, and 18 bases separated the two germline ends. The CDR3 runs to 15 residues.

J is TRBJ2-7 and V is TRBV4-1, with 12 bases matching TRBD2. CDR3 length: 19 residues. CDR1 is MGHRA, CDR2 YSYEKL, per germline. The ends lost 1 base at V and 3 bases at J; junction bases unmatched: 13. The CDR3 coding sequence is TGCGCCAGCAGCCAAGTCTCACTAGCGGGAGGCCCCTCACTCTACGAGCAGTACTTC. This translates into CASSQVSLAGGPSLYEQYF.

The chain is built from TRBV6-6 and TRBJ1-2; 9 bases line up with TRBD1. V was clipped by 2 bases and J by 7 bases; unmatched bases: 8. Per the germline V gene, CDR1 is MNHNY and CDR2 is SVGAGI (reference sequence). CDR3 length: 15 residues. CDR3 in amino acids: CASSYSGQGSFGYTF. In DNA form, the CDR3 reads TGTGCCAGCAGTTACAGTGGACAGGGGAGTTTTGGCTACACCTTC.

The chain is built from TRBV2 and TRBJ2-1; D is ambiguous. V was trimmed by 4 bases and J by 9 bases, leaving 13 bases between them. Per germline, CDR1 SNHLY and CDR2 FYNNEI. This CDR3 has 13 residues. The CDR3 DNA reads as TGTGCCAGCAGTGGGGGTCTTTCGGGTGAGCAGTTCTTC. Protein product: CASSGGLSGEQFF.

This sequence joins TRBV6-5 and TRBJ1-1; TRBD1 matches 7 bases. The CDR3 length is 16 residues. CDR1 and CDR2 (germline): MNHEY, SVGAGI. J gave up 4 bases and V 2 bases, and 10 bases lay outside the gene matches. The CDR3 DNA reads TGTGCCAGCAGTTACACACAGGGGTTCCGGTTCACTGAAGCTTTCTTT. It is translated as CASSYTQGFRFTEAFF.

The CDR3 protein is CASSFPSWRDEQFF. CDR3 bases: TGTGCCAGCAGCTTCCCCTCGTGGAGGGATGAGCAGTTCTTC. This chain joins TRBV13 and TRBJ2-1; a weak D match, TRBD2 (6 bases). Germline CDR1 and CDR2: PRHDT and FYEKMQ (reference sequence). This CDR3 is built from 14 residues. V shed 3 bases and J shed 8 bases, with 14 bases lying between them.

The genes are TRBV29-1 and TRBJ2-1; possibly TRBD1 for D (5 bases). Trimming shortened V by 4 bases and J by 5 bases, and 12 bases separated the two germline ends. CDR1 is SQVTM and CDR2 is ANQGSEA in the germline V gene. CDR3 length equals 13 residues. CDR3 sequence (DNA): TGCAGCGTTGTACAACAGGCACACAATGAGCAGTTCTTC. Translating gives CSVVQQAHNEQFF.

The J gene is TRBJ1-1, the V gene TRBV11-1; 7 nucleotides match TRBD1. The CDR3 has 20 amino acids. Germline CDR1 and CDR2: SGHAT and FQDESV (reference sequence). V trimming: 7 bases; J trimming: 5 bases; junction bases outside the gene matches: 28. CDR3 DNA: TGTGCCAGCACCTTCTCGGGAAACAGGGGCCGCGGAGGCCGTGGGACTGAAGCTTTCTTT. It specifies CASTFSGNRGRGGRGTEAFF.

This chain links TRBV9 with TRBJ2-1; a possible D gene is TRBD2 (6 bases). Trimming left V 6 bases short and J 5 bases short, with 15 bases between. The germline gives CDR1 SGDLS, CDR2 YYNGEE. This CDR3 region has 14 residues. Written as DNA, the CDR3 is TGTGCCAGCAACCGGGGATTAGCGGACAATGAGCAGTTCTTC. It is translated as CASNRGLADNEQFF.

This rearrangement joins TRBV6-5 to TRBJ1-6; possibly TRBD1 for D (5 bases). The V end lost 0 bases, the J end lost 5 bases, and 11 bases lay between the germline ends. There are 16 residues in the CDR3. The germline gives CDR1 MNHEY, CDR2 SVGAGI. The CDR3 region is CASSYSTGRDNSPLHF. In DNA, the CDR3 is TGTGCCAGCAGTTACTCGACGGGACGGGATAATTCACCCCTCCACTTT.

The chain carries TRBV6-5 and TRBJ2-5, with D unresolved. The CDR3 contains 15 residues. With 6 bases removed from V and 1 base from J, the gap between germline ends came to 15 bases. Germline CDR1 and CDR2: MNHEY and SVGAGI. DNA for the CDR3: TGTGCCAGCAGCCCCCCCGGGCTTCGCCAAGAGACCCAGTACTTC. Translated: CASSPPGLRQETQYF.

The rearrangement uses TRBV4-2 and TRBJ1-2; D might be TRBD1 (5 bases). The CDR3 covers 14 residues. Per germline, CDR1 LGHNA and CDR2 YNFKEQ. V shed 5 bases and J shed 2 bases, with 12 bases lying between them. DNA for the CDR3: TGTGCCAGCAGCACCCCGGAGGGGAACTATGGCTACACCTTC. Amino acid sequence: CASSTPEGNYGYTF.

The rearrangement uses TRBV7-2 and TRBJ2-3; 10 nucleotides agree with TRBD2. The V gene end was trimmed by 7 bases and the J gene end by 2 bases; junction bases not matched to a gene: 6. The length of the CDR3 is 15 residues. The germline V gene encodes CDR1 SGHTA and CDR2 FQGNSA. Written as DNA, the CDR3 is TGTGCCAGCACCCCAGCGGGGGGGTTCACAGATACGCAGTATTTT. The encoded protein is CASTPAGGFTDTQYF.